The entry below describes one T cell receptor beta chain. Its antigen is undetermined. Sequencing used immunoSEQ multiplex PCR; TCRdb keeps in-frame clones, though not all of them. The sample holds approximately 35,000 clones, 75% to 90% seen once. This entry belongs to a study of T cells in narcolepsy. Study-wide results and caveats: Same-patient CSF and blood CD4+ T cell clonotypes included HCRT-specific and TRIB2-specific autoreactive ones.

Germline lookup yields CDR1 SGHTA and CDR2 FQGTGA. Trimming took 5 bases from V and 11 from J, leaving 6 bases between them. CDR3 length equals 10 residues. The clonotype comes from a human donor with narcolepsy. The sequenced sample was CD45RA- memory CD4+ T cells from PBMCs. This chain links TRBV7-3 with TRBJ1-4; D remains ambiguous. The CDR3 DNA sequence: TGTGCCAGCAGCGGATATAAACTGTTTTTT. Protein: CASSGYKLFF.